A selection of T cell receptor beta chains follows, all from one sample in a study of T cell responses to AZD1222 COVID-19 vaccine. Assay used: immunoSEQ multiplex PCR; TCRdb lists only in-frame clones, some missing. The sample consists of 150,000 to 200,000 clones, about 94% of them appearing once. The sample in question was peripheral blood, obtained on day 0 of AZD1222 vaccination. The receptors derive from an adult in good health. Each CDR3 is given with its conserved first and last residue. A D gene is named only where the DNA matches it firmly. Size values are once, few and many counts, or a class for expanded clones, and some rows have none.

j_call: TRBJ1-1
v_call: TRBV30
d_call: NA
clone_size: few
cdr3_nt: TGTGCCTGGAGTCCCCCGGGAGCTTTCTTT
cdr3_aa: CAWSPPGAFF

j_call: TRBJ2-7
v_call: TRBV30
d_call: NA
clone_size: NA
cdr3_nt: TGTGCCTGGAGAGGGGACCGGACCGACGAGCAGTACTTC
cdr3_aa: CAWRGDRTDEQYF

j_call: TRBJ2-5
v_call: TRBV29-1
d_call: TRBD2
clone_size: NA
cdr3_nt: TGCAGCGTCTCTGGACTAGCGGGAGGAGGGACCCAGTACTTC
cdr3_aa: CSVSGLAGGGTQYF

j_call: TRBJ2-7
v_call: TRBV7-9
d_call: NA
clone_size: NA
cdr3_nt: TGTGCCAGCAGCGGAGGGGCTACCTACGAGCAGTACTTC
cdr3_aa: CASSGGATYEQYF

j_call: TRBJ1-2
v_call: TRBV19
d_call: NA
clone_size: NA
cdr3_nt: TGTGCCAGTAGTATAGGGGCCGGATCCGCCTATGGCTACACCTTC
cdr3_aa: CASSIGAGSAYGYTF

j_call: TRBJ1-2
v_call: TRBV5-5
d_call: TRBD1
clone_size: NA
cdr3_nt: TGTGCCAGCAGCTTCAGGGGGCAAGGGGGCTACACCTTC
cdr3_aa: CASSFRGQGGYTF

j_call: TRBJ1-3
v_call: TRBV7-9
d_call: NA
clone_size: NA
cdr3_nt: TGTGCCAGCAGCCCGACAGGTTCTGGAAACACCATATATTTT
cdr3_aa: CASSPTGSGNTIYF

j_call: TRBJ2-1
v_call: TRBV6-5
d_call: NA
clone_size: NA
cdr3_nt: TGTGCCAGCAGGGAGGCTTCGGACAATGAGCAGTTCTTC
cdr3_aa: CASREASDNEQFF

j_call: TRBJ1-2
v_call: TRBV28
d_call: NA
clone_size: once
cdr3_nt: TGTGCCAGCAGCTCGGAAGATCCTACCTTC
cdr3_aa: CASSSEDPTF

j_call: TRBJ2-1
v_call: TRBV6-4
d_call: NA
clone_size: once
cdr3_nt: TGTGCCAGCAGTGACTTTGCTAGCGCCGCCAATGAGCAGTTCTTC
cdr3_aa: CASSDFASAANEQFF

j_call: TRBJ1-1
v_call: TRBV19
d_call: NA
clone_size: once
cdr3_nt: TGTGCCAGTTCAAGGACCTCTACTGAAGCTTTCTTT
cdr3_aa: CASSRTSTEAFF

j_call: TRBJ1-2
v_call: TRBV3-1/TRBV3-2
d_call: TRBD1
clone_size: NA
cdr3_nt: TGTGCCAGCAGCCGGGACAGGGGGTCGGATGGCTACACCTTC
cdr3_aa: CASSRDRGSDGYTF

j_call: TRBJ2-3
v_call: TRBV7-3
d_call: NA
clone_size: few
cdr3_nt: TGTGCCAGCAGCTTTCTTGGTCGCACAGATACGCAGTATTTT
cdr3_aa: CASSFLGRTDTQYF

j_call: TRBJ1-4
v_call: TRBV5-1
d_call: TRBD1
clone_size: NA
cdr3_nt: TGCGCCAGCAGCTTGGACGTCGGAGGGGGCCGTGAAAAACTGTTTTTT
cdr3_aa: CASSLDVGGGREKLFF

j_call: TRBJ1-6
v_call: TRBV27
d_call: TRBD1
clone_size: once
cdr3_nt: TGTGCCAGCAGTTTATATGGGACAGGAGGGTCACCCCTCCACTTT
cdr3_aa: CASSLYGTGGSPLHF

j_call: TRBJ2-7
v_call: TRBV28
d_call: NA
clone_size: NA
cdr3_nt: TGTGCCAGCAGTTTAGGGTACGAGCAGTACTTC
cdr3_aa: CASSLGYEQYF

j_call: TRBJ1-1
v_call: TRBV28
d_call: NA
clone_size: once
cdr3_nt: TGTGCCAGCATACGGAGGGGCACTGAAGCTTTCTTT
cdr3_aa: CASIRRGTEAFF

j_call: TRBJ2-5
v_call: TRBV2
d_call: NA
clone_size: once
cdr3_nt: TGTGCCAGCAGTGAAACTGTAGCAGAGACCCAGTACTTC
cdr3_aa: CASSETVAETQYF

j_call: TRBJ2-5
v_call: TRBV28
d_call: TRBD1
clone_size: NA
cdr3_nt: TGTGCCAGCAGTGGTTCGGACAGGGAGTTAACCTACCAAGAGACCCAGTACTTC
cdr3_aa: CASSGSDRELTYQETQYF

j_call: TRBJ1-2
v_call: TRBV5-5
d_call: TRBD1
clone_size: NA
cdr3_nt: TGTGCCAGCAGCAAGGGGACAGGGAAGGGGTATGGCTACACCTTC
cdr3_aa: CASSKGTGKGYGYTF

j_call: TRBJ2-1
v_call: TRBV5-4
d_call: TRBD1
clone_size: NA
cdr3_nt: TGTGCCAGCAACCGGGACAGGGGTTTCAATGAGCAGTTCTTC
cdr3_aa: CASNRDRGFNEQFF

j_call: TRBJ2-1
v_call: TRBV9
d_call: NA
clone_size: NA
cdr3_nt: TGTGCCAGCAGCGTAGTAGACTTTCCCGACGCTGAGCAGTTCTTC
cdr3_aa: CASSVVDFPDAEQFF

j_call: TRBJ1-2
v_call: TRBV13
d_call: TRBD1
clone_size: NA
cdr3_nt: TGTGCCAGCAGCTCTAGGACAGGCTATGGCTACACCTTC
cdr3_aa: CASSSRTGYGYTF

j_call: TRBJ2-7
v_call: TRBV7-9
d_call: TRBD1
clone_size: NA
cdr3_nt: TGTGCCAGCAGCTTAGACCGGGACAGGGGTGGCGAGCAGTACTTC
cdr3_aa: CASSLDRDRGGEQYF

j_call: TRBJ2-2
v_call: TRBV27
d_call: TRBD1
clone_size: NA
cdr3_nt: TGTGCCAGCAGTTTATGGCCTCCCCCAGGGGGCACCGGGGAGCTGTTTTTT
cdr3_aa: CASSLWPPPGGTGELFF

j_call: TRBJ1-1
v_call: TRBV6-5
d_call: TRBD1
clone_size: NA
cdr3_nt: TGTGCCAGCAGTTTAAAGACAGGGGAGTCTTCTGAAGCTTTCTTT
cdr3_aa: CASSLKTGESSEAFF

j_call: TRBJ2-2
v_call: TRBV19
d_call: NA
clone_size: NA
cdr3_nt: TGTGCCAGTAGTTCGCTGTGGAATACCGGGGAGCTGTTTTTT
cdr3_aa: CASSSLWNTGELFF

j_call: TRBJ1-6
v_call: TRBV4-2
d_call: TRBD1
clone_size: NA
cdr3_nt: TGTGCCAGCAGCCAAGGCCGGACAGGGTCAACGGGGTCACCCCTCCACTTT
cdr3_aa: CASSQGRTGSTGSPLHF

j_call: TRBJ2-7
v_call: TRBV19
d_call: TRBD1
clone_size: NA
cdr3_nt: TGTGCCAGTAGTACCGGACAGGGATGGGACTACGAGCAGTACTTC
cdr3_aa: CASSTGQGWDYEQYF

j_call: TRBJ1-4
v_call: TRBV2
d_call: TRBD1
clone_size: NA
cdr3_nt: TGTGCCAGCAGCGCCGACAGGGGGCAAAATGAAAAACTGTTTTTT
cdr3_aa: CASSADRGQNEKLFF

j_call: TRBJ2-1
v_call: TRBV6-2/TRBV6-3
d_call: NA
clone_size: NA
cdr3_nt: TGTGCCAGCAGTTACTCGCTGGAGGGCCGGAATGAGCAGTTCTTC
cdr3_aa: CASSYSLEGRNEQFF

j_call: TRBJ2-7
v_call: TRBV7-2
d_call: NA
clone_size: few
cdr3_nt: TGTGCCAGCAGCTTACATAGCGGCCGCTACGAGCAGTACTTC
cdr3_aa: CASSLHSGRYEQYF

j_call: TRBJ2-7
v_call: TRBV5-4
d_call: TRBD1
clone_size: NA
cdr3_nt: TGTGCCAGCAGCTTGATAGGGGGCGTTAAGGCTTGGGGGTACGAGCAGTACTTC
cdr3_aa: CASSLIGGVKAWGYEQYF

j_call: TRBJ1-5
v_call: TRBV2
d_call: NA
clone_size: NA
cdr3_nt: TGTGCCAGCAGTGAACAATATCCAAATCAGCCCCAGCATTTT
cdr3_aa: CASSEQYPNQPQHF

j_call: TRBJ2-7
v_call: TRBV4-2
d_call: TRBD1
clone_size: few
cdr3_nt: TGTGCCAGCAGCCAAGGCACAGGGGTCTGGGAGCAGTACTTC
cdr3_aa: CASSQGTGVWEQYF

j_call: TRBJ2-1
v_call: TRBV20-1
d_call: NA
clone_size: once
cdr3_nt: TGCAGTGCTAGTCCTCTCCCGGACTCTTACAATGAGCAGTTCTTC
cdr3_aa: CSASPLPDSYNEQFF

j_call: TRBJ2-4
v_call: TRBV9
d_call: NA
clone_size: once
cdr3_nt: TGTGCCAGCAGCGTTGGGGTTAGTGCCAAAAACATTCAGTACTTC
cdr3_aa: CASSVGVSAKNIQYF

j_call: TRBJ1-6
v_call: TRBV6-4
d_call: TRBD1
clone_size: NA
cdr3_nt: TGTGCCAGCAGTACCGGGACAGATAATTCACCCCTCCACTTT
cdr3_aa: CASSTGTDNSPLHF

j_call: TRBJ1-1
v_call: TRBV7-8
d_call: NA
clone_size: NA
cdr3_nt: TGTGCCAGCAGCTTAGCGGCCCCTGGGGACACTGAAGCTTTCTTT
cdr3_aa: CASSLAAPGDTEAFF

j_call: TRBJ2-5
v_call: TRBV11-2
d_call: NA
clone_size: NA
cdr3_nt: TGTGCCAGCAGCTTAGGGGACGGGCAAGAGACCCAGTACTTC
cdr3_aa: CASSLGDGQETQYF

j_call: TRBJ1-6
v_call: TRBV16
d_call: NA
clone_size: NA
cdr3_nt: TGTGCCAGCAGCCAATCTTATTCACAGGGTTCACCCCTCCACTTT
cdr3_aa: CASSQSYSQGSPLHF

j_call: TRBJ2-3
v_call: TRBV5-1
d_call: NA
clone_size: NA
cdr3_nt: TGCGCCAGCAGCCGCTCCGAAATATCAGATACGCAGTATTTT
cdr3_aa: CASSRSEISDTQYF

j_call: TRBJ2-3
v_call: TRBV4-2
d_call: TRBD1
clone_size: NA
cdr3_nt: TGTGCCAGCAGCCAAGCGGACAGGGAGACAGATACGCAGTATTTT
cdr3_aa: CASSQADRETDTQYF

j_call: TRBJ2-4
v_call: TRBV9
d_call: NA
clone_size: NA
cdr3_nt: TGTGCCAGCAGCGTAGGTGGCAGGGGAAACATTCAGTACTTC
cdr3_aa: CASSVGGRGNIQYF

j_call: TRBJ1-2
v_call: TRBV6-5
d_call: NA
clone_size: NA
cdr3_nt: TGTGCCAGCAGCGGTTATGGCTACACCTTC
cdr3_aa: CASSGYGYTF

j_call: TRBJ1-1
v_call: TRBV9
d_call: NA
clone_size: NA
cdr3_nt: TGTGCCAGCAGCGCTCAGGGATATACTGAAGCTTTCTTT
cdr3_aa: CASSAQGYTEAFF

j_call: TRBJ1-6
v_call: TRBV9
d_call: TRBD1
clone_size: NA
cdr3_nt: TGTGCCAGCAGCGTAGTAGACAGGGGAAATTCACCCCTCCACTTT
cdr3_aa: CASSVVDRGNSPLHF

j_call: TRBJ1-1
v_call: TRBV5-4
d_call: NA
clone_size: NA
cdr3_nt: TGTGCCAGCAGCTTGTTCGGGGTGAGCACTGAAGCTTTCTTT
cdr3_aa: CASSLFGVSTEAFF

j_call: TRBJ2-6
v_call: TRBV10-3
d_call: NA
clone_size: NA
cdr3_nt: TGTGCCATCAGTGCCCACTCGACAGAGTCTGGGGCCAACGTCCTGACTTTC
cdr3_aa: CAISAHSTESGANVLTF

j_call: TRBJ1-2
v_call: TRBV19
d_call: NA
clone_size: few
cdr3_nt: TGTGCCAGTAGAAGAAACTATGGCTACACCTTC
cdr3_aa: CASRRNYGYTF

j_call: TRBJ1-1
v_call: TRBV5-4
d_call: NA
clone_size: NA
cdr3_nt: TGTGCCAGCAGCTGGCAGATTAAAACAGGGAACACTGAAGCTTTCTTT
cdr3_aa: CASSWQIKTGNTEAFF

j_call: TRBJ1-1
v_call: TRBV6-5
d_call: NA
clone_size: NA
cdr3_nt: TGTGCCACCTCGCCGGTGGTGAACACTGAAGCTTTCTTT
cdr3_aa: CATSPVVNTEAFF